This TCR beta chain was identified in a study of cytomegalovirus exposure and HLA in healthy donors. Trimming stripped 6 bases from V and 3 bases from J, with 6 bases between. This CDR3 is built from 11 residues. Germline V gene sequence: CDR1 LNHDA, CDR2 SQIVND (reference sequence). This PCR relied on a set of 60 Vbeta primers and 13 Jbeta primers. Original data processing: In a later analysis, 79 million or so unique TCR beta chains included roughly 11 million shared by two or more donors. Here immunoSEQ multiplex PCR was the method, and the copy in TCRdb shows in-frame clones only, minus some. The DNA gave D and trimming, while V, J and clone size come from that table. The table shows some 160,000 clones, with roughly 80% occurring only once.

This rearrangement joins TRBV19 to TRBJ2-7; perhaps TRBD2 as D (6 bases). The receptor was isolated from a male donor in good health and CMV-seropositive. Input material: PBMCs. The CDR3 region is CASRRDYEQYF. The CDR3 DNA sequence: TGTGCCAGTAGGCGGGACTACGAGCAGTACTTC.